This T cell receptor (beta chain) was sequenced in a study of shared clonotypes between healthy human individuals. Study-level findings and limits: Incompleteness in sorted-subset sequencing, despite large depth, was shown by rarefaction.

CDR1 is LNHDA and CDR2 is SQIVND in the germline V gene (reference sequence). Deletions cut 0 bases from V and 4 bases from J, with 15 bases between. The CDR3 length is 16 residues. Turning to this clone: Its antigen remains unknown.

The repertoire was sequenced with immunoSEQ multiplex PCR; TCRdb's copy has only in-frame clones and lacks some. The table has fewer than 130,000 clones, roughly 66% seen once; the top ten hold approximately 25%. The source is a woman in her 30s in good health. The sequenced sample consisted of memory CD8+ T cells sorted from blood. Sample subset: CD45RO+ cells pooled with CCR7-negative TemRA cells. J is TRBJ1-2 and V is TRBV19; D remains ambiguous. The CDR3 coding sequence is TGTGCCAGTAGTATAGATCTCACTTTTGGCGGCTATGGCTACACCTTC. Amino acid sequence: CASSIDLTFGGYGYTF.